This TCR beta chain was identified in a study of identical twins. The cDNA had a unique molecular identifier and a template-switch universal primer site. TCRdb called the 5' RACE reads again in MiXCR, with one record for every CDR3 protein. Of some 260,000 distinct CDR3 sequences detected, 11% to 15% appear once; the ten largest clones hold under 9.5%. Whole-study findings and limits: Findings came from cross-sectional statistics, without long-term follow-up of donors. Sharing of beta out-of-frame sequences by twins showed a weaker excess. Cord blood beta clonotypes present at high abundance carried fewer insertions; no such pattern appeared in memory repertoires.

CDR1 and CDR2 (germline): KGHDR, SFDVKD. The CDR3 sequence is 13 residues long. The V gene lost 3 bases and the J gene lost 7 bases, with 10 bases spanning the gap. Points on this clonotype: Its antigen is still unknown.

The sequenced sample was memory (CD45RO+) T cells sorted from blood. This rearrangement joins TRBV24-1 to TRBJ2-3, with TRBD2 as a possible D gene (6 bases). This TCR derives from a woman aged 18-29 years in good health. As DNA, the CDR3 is TGTGCCACCAGTGATGGGACTCCAAATACGCAGTATTTT. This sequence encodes CATSDGTPNTQYF.